A selection of T cell receptor beta chains follows, all from one sample in a study of T cell responses to AZD1222 COVID-19 vaccine. Measured with immunoSEQ multiplex PCR; TCRdb has only the in-frame clones, and not every one. The table has 80,000 or so clones, approximately 92% seen once; the top ten hold roughly 5%. The material was peripheral blood, obtained 28 days after the second AZD1222 dose. The source is an adult who received the AZD1222 COVID-19 vaccine. Both conserved end residues are part of each CDR3. D genes are given only for firm matches. Clone sizes are given selectively: once, few, many, or a class where the clone is expanded.

clone size,V gene,D gene,J gene,CDR3 protein,CDR3 DNA
NA,TRBV5-1,TRBD1,TRBJ1-4,CASSYGTGNKKLFF,TGCGCCAGCAGCTACGGGACAGGGAACAAAAAACTGTTTTTT
NA,TRBV21-1,NA,TRBJ1-6,CASSKGKGRGDAYNSPLHF,TGTGCCAGCAGCAAAGGCAAGGGGCGCGGGGACGCCTATAATTCACCCCTCCACTTT
NA,TRBV28,NA,TRBJ2-1,CASSSSGGAYNEQFF,TGTGCCAGCAGTTCGTCTGGCGGGGCCTACAATGAGCAGTTCTTC
once,TRBV11-2,NA,TRBJ2-3,CASLPTASLARATDTQYF,TGTGCCTCCTTACCGACAGCATCACTCGCTCGAGCCACAGATACGCAGTATTTT
NA,TRBV24-1,TRBD1,TRBJ1-1,CATSDSGWTGVDGSTEAFF,TGTGCCACCAGTGACTCTGGGTGGACAGGGGTTGATGGGAGCACTGAAGCTTTCTTT
once,TRBV7-8,NA,TRBJ1-2,CASSADHRVDYGYTF,TGTGCCAGCAGCGCGGACCACAGGGTAGACTATGGCTACACCTTC
NA,TRBV19,NA,TRBJ1-2,CASSPPGTYGYTF,TGTGCCAGTAGTCCCCCAGGGACCTATGGCTACACCTTC
few,TRBV2,NA,TRBJ2-2,CASQGPGTGELFF,TGTGCCAGCCAGGGGCCGGGCACCGGGGAGCTGTTTTTT
few,TRBV11-3,NA,TRBJ2-1,CASSLDQGNEQFF,TGTGCCAGCAGCTTAGATCAAGGGAATGAGCAGTTCTTC
once,TRBV4-1,NA,TRBJ1-1,CASSSTQGLGTEAFF,TGCGCCAGCAGCTCGACGCAGGGGTTGGGCACTGAAGCTTTCTTT
NA,TRBV19,TRBD1,TRBJ1-6,CASSPGQMNSPLHF,TGTGCCAGTAGCCCGGGACAGATGAATTCACCCCTCCACTTT
NA,TRBV18,TRBD1,TRBJ1-1,CASSPKSGQGAEAFF,TGTGCCAGCTCACCGAAGAGCGGACAGGGGGCTGAAGCTTTCTTT
NA,TRBV30,NA,TRBJ1-1,CAWSVLGANTEAFF,TGTGCCTGGAGTGTACTGGGGGCAAACACTGAAGCTTTCTTT
NA,TRBV18,NA,TRBJ1-4,CASSQDRTNEKLFF,TGTGCCAGCTCACAGGACAGAACTAATGAAAAACTGTTTTTT
NA,TRBV6-5,NA,TRBJ1-1,CASTASRPGATEAFF,TGTGCCAGCACCGCCTCCCGGCCAGGAGCCACTGAAGCTTTCTTT
NA,TRBV30,NA,TRBJ2-3,CAWRVTSTDTQYF,TGTGCCTGGAGGGTTACTAGCACAGATACGCAGTATTTT
NA,TRBV5-1,NA,TRBJ1-1,CASSFSVPGDTEAFF,TGCGCCAGCAGCTTTTCGGTCCCGGGTGACACTGAAGCTTTCTTT
NA,TRBV6-2/TRBV6-3,NA,TRBJ1-5,CASSYIAASNQPQHF,TGTGCCAGCAGTTACATCGCAGCAAGCAATCAGCCCCAGCATTTT
NA,TRBV6-5,NA,TRBJ2-7,CASRGVEGVAYEQYF,TGTGCCAGCAGGGGGGTTGAAGGGGTAGCATACGAGCAGTACTTC
NA,TRBV5-1,TRBD1,TRBJ1-6,CASSLGDRTLYNSPLHF,TGCGCCAGCAGCTTGGGGGACAGAACCCTCTATAATTCACCCCTCCACTTT
NA,TRBV14,NA,TRBJ2-1,CASSQGPYNEQFF,TGTGCCAGCAGCCAAGGGCCCTACAATGAGCAGTTCTTC
NA,TRBV18,TRBD1,TRBJ1-2,CASSPYRTGNYGYTF,TGTGCCAGCTCACCTTATCGGACAGGAAACTATGGCTACACCTTC
NA,TRBV29-1,TRBD1,TRBJ2-3,CSVSQGGTDTQYF,TGCAGCGTCTCCCAGGGGGGCACAGATACGCAGTATTTT
NA,TRBV9,NA,TRBJ1-5,CASSGEGNGQPQHF,TGTGCCAGCAGCGGGGAGGGGAATGGTCAGCCCCAGCATTTT
NA,TRBV18,NA,TRBJ1-1,CASSLSGRDTEAFF,TGTGCCAGCTCACTTTCAGGGAGAGACACTGAAGCTTTCTTT
NA,TRBV28,NA,TRBJ1-2,CASSLYPDRNYGYTF,TGTGCCAGCAGTTTATACCCGGACAGAAACTATGGCTACACCTTC
NA,TRBV7-2,NA,TRBJ2-5,CASSFGRGGETQYF,TGTGCCAGCAGCTTCGGGCGGGGAGGAGAGACCCAGTACTTC
NA,TRBV9,TRBD2,TRBJ2-1,CASSSESGGSFGEQFF,TGTGCCAGCAGCTCTGAGTCGGGGGGGAGTTTTGGTGAGCAGTTCTTC
NA,TRBV5-1,TRBD2,TRBJ2-7,CASSLRGSATSGIYEQYF,TGCGCCAGCAGCTTGCGGGGCTCCGCGACTAGCGGGATTTACGAGCAGTACTTC
NA,TRBV5-4,TRBD2,TRBJ2-7,CASSSSGRAYEQYF,TGTGCCAGCAGTAGTAGCGGGAGAGCCTACGAGCAGTACTTC
NA,TRBV9,TRBD2,TRBJ2-1,CASSVGLADNEQFF,TGTGCCAGCAGCGTAGGACTAGCGGACAATGAGCAGTTCTTC
NA,TRBV6-5,NA,TRBJ2-3,CASSSPITDTQYF,TGTGCCAGCAGTTCTCCTATCACAGATACGCAGTATTTT
NA,TRBV28,TRBD1,TRBJ1-2,CASSFLAGGVGYTF,TGTGCCAGCAGTTTTCTTGCAGGGGGCGTGGGCTACACCTTC
NA,TRBV7-9,TRBD1,TRBJ1-5,CASSSVEMTGESQPQHF,TGTGCCAGCAGCTCCGTGGAGATGACAGGGGAATCCCAGCCCCAGCATTTT
NA,TRBV5-6,NA,TRBJ2-7,CASSSTGQLDYEWQYF,TGTGCCAGCAGCTCAACAGGACAACTAGACTACGAGTGGCAGTACTTC
few,TRBV27,NA,TRBJ1-1,CASSRPIRVHTEAFF,TGTGCCAGCAGTCGACCGATCAGGGTGCACACTGAAGCTTTCTTT
NA,TRBV4-1,NA,TRBJ2-4,CASSQTRVLLAKNIQYF,TGCGCCAGCAGCCAAACCCGGGTCCTTTTAGCCAAAAACATTCAGTACTTC
few,TRBV9,NA,TRBJ2-1,CASSVDRLYNEQFF,TGTGCCAGCAGCGTAGATCGCCTGTACAATGAGCAGTTCTTC
NA,TRBV13,NA,TRBJ1-1,CASSTYQGTTTEAFF,TGTGCCAGCAGCACCTACCAGGGAACTACCACTGAAGCTTTCTTT
NA,TRBV15,NA,TRBJ1-6,CATSSPTGRSPLHF,TGTGCCACCAGCAGTCCTACAGGTCGTTCACCCCTCCACTTT
NA,TRBV9,NA,TRBJ2-7,CASSVGASEQYF,TGTGCCAGCAGCGTAGGGGCCTCCGAGCAGTACTTC
NA,TRBV11-3,NA,TRBJ2-2,CASSSQGGFSGELFF,TGTGCCAGCAGCTCGCAGGGGGGGTTCTCCGGGGAGCTGTTTTTT